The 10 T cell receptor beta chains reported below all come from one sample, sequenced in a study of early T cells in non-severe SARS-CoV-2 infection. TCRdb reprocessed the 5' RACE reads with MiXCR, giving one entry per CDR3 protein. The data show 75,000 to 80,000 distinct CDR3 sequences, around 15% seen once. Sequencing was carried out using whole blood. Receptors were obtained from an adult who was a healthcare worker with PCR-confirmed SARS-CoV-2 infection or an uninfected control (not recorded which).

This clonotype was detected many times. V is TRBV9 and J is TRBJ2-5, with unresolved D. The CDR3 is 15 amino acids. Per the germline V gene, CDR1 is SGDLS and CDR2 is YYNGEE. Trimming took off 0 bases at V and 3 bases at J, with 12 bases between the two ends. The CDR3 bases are TGTGCCAGCAGCGTAGGGCCCTGGGGAAAAGAGACCCAGTACTTC. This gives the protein CASSVGPWGKETQYF.

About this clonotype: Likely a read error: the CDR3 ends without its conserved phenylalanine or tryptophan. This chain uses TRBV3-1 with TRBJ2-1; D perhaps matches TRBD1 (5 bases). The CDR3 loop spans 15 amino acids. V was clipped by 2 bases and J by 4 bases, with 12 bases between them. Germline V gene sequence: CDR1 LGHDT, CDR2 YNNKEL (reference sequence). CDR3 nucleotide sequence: TGTGCCAGCAGCCAAAGGGGAAAACTATACAATGAGCAGTTCTCC. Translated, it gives CASSQRGKLYNEQFS.

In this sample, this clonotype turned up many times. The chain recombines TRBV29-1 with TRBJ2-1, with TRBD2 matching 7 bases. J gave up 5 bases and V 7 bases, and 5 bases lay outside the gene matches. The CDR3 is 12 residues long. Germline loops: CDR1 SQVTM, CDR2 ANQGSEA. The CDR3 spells CSAGTTNNEQFF. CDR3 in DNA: TGCAGCGCTGGGACTACCAACAATGAGCAGTTCTTC.

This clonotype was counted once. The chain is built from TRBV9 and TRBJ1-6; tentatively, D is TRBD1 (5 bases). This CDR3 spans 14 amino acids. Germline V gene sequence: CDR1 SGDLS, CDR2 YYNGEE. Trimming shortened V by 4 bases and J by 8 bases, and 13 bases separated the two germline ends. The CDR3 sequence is CASSFSRGDSPLHF. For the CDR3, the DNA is TGTGCCAGCAGCTTTAGTCGGGGGGATTCACCCCTCCACTTT.

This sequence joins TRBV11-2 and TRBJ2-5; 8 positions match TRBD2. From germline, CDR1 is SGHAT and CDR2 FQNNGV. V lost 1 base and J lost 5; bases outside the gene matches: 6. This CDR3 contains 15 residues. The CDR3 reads CASSLVLAVGETQYF. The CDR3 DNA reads TGTGCCAGCAGCTTAGTACTAGCGGTCGGGGAGACCCAGTACTTC.

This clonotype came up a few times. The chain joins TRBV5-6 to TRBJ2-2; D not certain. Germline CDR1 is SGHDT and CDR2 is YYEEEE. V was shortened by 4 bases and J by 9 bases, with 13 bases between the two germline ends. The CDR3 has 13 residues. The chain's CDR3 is CASSLPADRELFF. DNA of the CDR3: TGTGCCAGCAGCCTCCCTGCCGACCGGGAGCTGTTTTTT.

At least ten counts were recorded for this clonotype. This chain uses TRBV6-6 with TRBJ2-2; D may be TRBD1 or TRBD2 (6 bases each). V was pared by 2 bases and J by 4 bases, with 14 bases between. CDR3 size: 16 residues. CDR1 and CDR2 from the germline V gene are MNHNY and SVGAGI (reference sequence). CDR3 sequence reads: CASSYGTGAGTGELFF. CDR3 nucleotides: TGTGCCAGCAGTTACGGGACGGGGGCCGGCACCGGGGAGCTGTTTTTT.

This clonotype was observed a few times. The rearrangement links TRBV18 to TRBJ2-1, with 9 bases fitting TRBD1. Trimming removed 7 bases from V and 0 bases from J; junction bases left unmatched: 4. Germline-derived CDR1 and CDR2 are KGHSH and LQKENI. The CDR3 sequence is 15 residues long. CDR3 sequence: CASYPGQGSYNEQFF. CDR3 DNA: TGTGCCAGCTACCCGGGACAGGGCTCCTACAATGAGCAGTTCTTC. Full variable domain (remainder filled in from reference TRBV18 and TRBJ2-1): NAGVMQNPRHLVRRRGQEARLRCSPMKGHSHVYWYRQLPEEGLKFMVYLQKENIIDESGMPKERFSAEFPKEGPSILRIQQVVRGDSAAYFCASYPGQGSYNEQFFGPGTRLTVL.

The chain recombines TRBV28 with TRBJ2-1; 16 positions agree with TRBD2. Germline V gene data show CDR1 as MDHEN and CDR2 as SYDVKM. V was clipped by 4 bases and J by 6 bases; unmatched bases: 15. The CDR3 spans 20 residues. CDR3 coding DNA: TGTGCCAGCAGTTCTCCCGGGACTAGCGGGAGGGGAAGGACGCGCAATGAGCAGTTCTTC. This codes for CASSSPGTSGRGRTRNEQFF.

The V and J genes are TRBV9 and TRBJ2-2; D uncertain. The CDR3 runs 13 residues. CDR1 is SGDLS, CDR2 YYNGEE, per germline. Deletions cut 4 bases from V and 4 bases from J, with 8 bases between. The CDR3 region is CASSLGTTGELFF. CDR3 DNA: TGTGCCAGCAGCCTAGGCACCACCGGGGAGCTGTTTTTT. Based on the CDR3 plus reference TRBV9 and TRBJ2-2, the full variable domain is DSGVTQTPKHLITATGQRVTLRCSPRSGDLSVYWYQQSLDQGLQFLIQYYNGEERAKGNILERFSAQQFPDLHSELNLSSLELGDSALYFCASSLGTTGELFFGEGSRLTVL.